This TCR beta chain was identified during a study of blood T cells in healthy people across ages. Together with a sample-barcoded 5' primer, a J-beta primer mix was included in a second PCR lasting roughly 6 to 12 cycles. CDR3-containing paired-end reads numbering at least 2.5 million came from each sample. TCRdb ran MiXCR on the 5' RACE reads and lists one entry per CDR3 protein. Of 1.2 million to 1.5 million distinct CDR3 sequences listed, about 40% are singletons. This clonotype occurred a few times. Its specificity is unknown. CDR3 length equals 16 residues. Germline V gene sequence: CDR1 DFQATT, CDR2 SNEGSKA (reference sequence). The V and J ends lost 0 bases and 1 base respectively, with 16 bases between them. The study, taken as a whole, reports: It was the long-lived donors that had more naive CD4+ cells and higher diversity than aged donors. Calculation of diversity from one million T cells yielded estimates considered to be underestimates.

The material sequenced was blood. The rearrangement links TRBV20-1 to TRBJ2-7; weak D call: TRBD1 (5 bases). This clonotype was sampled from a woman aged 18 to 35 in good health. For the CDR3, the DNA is TGCAGTGCTAGAGAGTCGACAGCGCTACGTTCCTACGAGCAGTACTTC. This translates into CSARESTALRSYEQYF.